The clone carrying this T cell receptor (beta chain) is categorized as medium-sized. Each TCR transcript was tagged with a 10-nucleotide random UMI during 5'RACE. A single record per CDR3 protein comes from TCRdb applying MiXCR to the 5' RACE reads. This sample has 20,000 or so distinct CDR3 sequences, with around 10% found just once. This sample was included in a study of neurological immune-mediated disorders. There are 16 residues in the CDR3. V lost 6 bases and J lost 4; bases outside the gene matches: 13. The V gene's germline CDR1 is DFQATT and CDR2 SNEGSKA (reference sequence). The sequencing input was CD8+ T cells from blood. This chain uses TRBV20-1 with TRBJ2-1, with TRBD2 matching 9 bases. The source is a woman in her 50s in good health. CDR3 in DNA: TGCAGTGCAACCCAAAGTAGACTAGCGGTATACAATGAGCAGTTCTTC. Encoded protein: CSATQSRLAVYNEQFF.